A selection of T cell receptor beta chains follows, all from one sample in a study of OX40 agonist ivuxolimab in advanced cancers. Measured with immunoSEQ multiplex PCR; TCRdb has only the in-frame clones, and not every one. The table lists tens of thousands of clones, roughly 90% of them singletons. The source was CD4+ or CD8+ T cells sorted from blood, collected in a trial of the OX40 agonist ivuxolimab. These receptors all stem from an adult with an advanced solid tumor such as melanoma, head and neck, liver or kidney cancer. Each CDR3 is given with its conserved first and last residue. D genes are given only for firm matches. For some rows the clone size is stated as once, few or many, or as a class when expanded; others skip it.

TRBV6-5,NA,NA,TRBJ2-7,CASSYSGGSDEQYF,TGTGCCAGCAGTTACTCGGGGGGATCCGACGAGCAGTACTTC
TRBV10-3,NA,TRBD1,TRBJ1-1,CAISELTGGVYGNTEAFF,TGTGCCATCAGTGAGTTAACAGGGGGGGTTTATGGGAACACTGAAGCTTTCTTT
TRBV28,NA,NA,TRBJ2-1,CASGETYNEQFF,TGTGCCAGCGGGGAAACCTACAATGAGCAGTTCTTC
TRBV7-9,many,NA,TRBJ2-2,CASSYTPGTGTGELFF,TGTGCCAGCAGCTATACACCCGGGACCGGCACCGGGGAGCTGTTTTTT
TRBV10-1,NA,TRBD2,TRBJ2-1,CASSESVSLAGGPGEQFF,TGCGCCAGCAGTGAGTCGGTTTCGCTAGCGGGGGGGCCCGGTGAGCAGTTCTTC
TRBV13,NA,TRBD1,TRBJ2-7,CASSLPGQGAEQYF,TGTGCCAGCAGCCTTCCGGGACAGGGGGCCGAGCAGTACTTC
TRBV27,once,NA,TRBJ2-7,CARKGGLTYEQYF,TGTGCCAGGAAGGGGGGACTAACCTACGAGCAGTACTTC
TRBV4-1,NA,NA,TRBJ2-7,CASSQVGITAYEQYF,TGCGCCAGCAGCCAAGTGGGGATTACGGCCTACGAGCAGTACTTC
TRBV29-1,NA,NA,TRBJ1-1,CSVGEGVTEAFF,TGCAGCGTGGGGGAGGGAGTAACTGAAGCTTTCTTT
TRBV7-2,NA,NA,TRBJ2-7,CASSPSYEQYF,TGTGCCAGCAGCCCGTCCTACGAGCAGTACTTC
TRBV2,NA,NA,TRBJ1-5,CASSGYGQPQHF,TGTGCCAGCAGTGGGTATGGTCAGCCCCAGCATTTT
TRBV29-1,NA,NA,TRBJ1-1,CSVEDMVTEAFF,TGCAGCGTTGAAGATATGGTCACTGAAGCTTTCTTT
TRBV28,NA,NA,TRBJ1-3,CASTDGNTIYF,TGTGCCAGCACAGACGGAAACACCATATATTTT
TRBV5-4,NA,TRBD1,TRBJ2-1,CASSRGQGSYNEQFF,TGTGCCAGCAGCCGGGGACAGGGCTCCTACAATGAGCAGTTCTTC
TRBV12-5,NA,TRBD1,TRBJ2-7,CASGLSPPLRTGNQQYF,TGTGCTAGTGGTTTGTCCCCCCCCCTGCGGACAGGGAATCAGCAGTACTTC
TRBV28,NA,TRBD1,TRBJ2-7,CASSSDTGTGISNEQYF,TGTGCCAGCAGTTCAGACACCGGGACAGGGATTTCCAACGAGCAGTACTTC